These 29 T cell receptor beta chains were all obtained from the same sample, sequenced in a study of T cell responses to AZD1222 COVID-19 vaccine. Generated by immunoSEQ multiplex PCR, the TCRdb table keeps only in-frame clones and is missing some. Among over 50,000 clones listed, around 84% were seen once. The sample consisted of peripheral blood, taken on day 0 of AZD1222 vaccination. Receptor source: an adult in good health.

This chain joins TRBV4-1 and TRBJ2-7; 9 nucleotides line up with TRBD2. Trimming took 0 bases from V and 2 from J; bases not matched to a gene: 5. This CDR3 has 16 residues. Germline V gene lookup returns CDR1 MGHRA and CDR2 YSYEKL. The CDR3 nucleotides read TGCGCCAGCAGCCAAGATCCTAGCGGGGATACCTACGAGCAGTACTTC. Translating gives CASSQDPSGDTYEQYF.

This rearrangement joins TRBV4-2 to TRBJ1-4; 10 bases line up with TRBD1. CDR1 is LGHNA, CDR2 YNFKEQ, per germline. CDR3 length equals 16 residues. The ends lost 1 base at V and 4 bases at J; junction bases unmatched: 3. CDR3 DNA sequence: TGTGCCAGCAGCCAAGCTGGACAGGGGGTTAATGAAAAACTGTTTTTT. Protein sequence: CASSQAGQGVNEKLFF.

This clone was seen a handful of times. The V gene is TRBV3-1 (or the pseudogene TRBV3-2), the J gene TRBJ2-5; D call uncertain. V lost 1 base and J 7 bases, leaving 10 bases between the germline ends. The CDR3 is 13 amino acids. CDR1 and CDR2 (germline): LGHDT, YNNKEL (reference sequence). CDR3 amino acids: CASSQGTPGTQYF. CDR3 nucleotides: TGTGCCAGCAGCCAAGGGACCCCCGGGACCCAGTACTTC.

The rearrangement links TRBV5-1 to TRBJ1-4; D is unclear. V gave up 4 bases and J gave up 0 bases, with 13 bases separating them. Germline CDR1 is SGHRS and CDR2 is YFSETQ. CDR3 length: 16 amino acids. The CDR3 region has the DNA TGCGCCAGCAGCCCTCAGGTGCGGGCAACTAATGAAAAACTGTTTTTT. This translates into CASSPQVRATNEKLFF.

The CDR3 loop reads CASSQSGADGADTEAFF. As DNA, the CDR3 is TGTGCCAGCAGCCAATCGGGGGCCGACGGGGCCGACACTGAAGCTTTCTTT. The V and J genes are TRBV3-1 (or the pseudogene TRBV3-2) and TRBJ1-1, with a tentative D call TRBD1 (6 bases). Trimming left V 2 bases short and J 3 bases short, with 19 bases between. CDR1 and CDR2 from the germline V gene are LGHDT and YNNKEL (reference sequence). This CDR3 region has 17 residues.

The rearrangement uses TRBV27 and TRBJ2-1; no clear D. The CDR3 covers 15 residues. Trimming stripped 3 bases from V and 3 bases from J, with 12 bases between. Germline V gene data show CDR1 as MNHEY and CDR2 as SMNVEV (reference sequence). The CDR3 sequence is CASSFVRPSYNEQFF. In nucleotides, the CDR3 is TGTGCCAGCAGTTTTGTACGTCCAAGCTACAATGAGCAGTTCTTC.

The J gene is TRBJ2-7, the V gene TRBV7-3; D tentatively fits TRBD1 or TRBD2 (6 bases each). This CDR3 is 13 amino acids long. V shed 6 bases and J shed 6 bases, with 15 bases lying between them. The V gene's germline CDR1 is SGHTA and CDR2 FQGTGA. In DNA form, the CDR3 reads TGTGCCAGCAGTCCATCAGGGGAGGCCGAGCAGTACTTC. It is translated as CASSPSGEAEQYF.

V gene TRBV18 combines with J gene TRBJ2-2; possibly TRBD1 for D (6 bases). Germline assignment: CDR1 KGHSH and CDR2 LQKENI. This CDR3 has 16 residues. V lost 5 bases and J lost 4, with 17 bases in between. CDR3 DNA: TGTGCCAGCTCATCCCTTCTCCCGGACAGCACCGGGGAGCTGTTTTTT. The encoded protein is CASSSLLPDSTGELFF.

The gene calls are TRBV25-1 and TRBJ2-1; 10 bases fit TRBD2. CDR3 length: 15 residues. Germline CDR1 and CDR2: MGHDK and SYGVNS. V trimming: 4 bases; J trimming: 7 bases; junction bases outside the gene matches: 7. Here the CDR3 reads CASSALAGGRNEQFF. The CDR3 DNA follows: TGTGCCAGCAGTGCCTTAGCGGGAGGCCGGAATGAGCAGTTCTTC.

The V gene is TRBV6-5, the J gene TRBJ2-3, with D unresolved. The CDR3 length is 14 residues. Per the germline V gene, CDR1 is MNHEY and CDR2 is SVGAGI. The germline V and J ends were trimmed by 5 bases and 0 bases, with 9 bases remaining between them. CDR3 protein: CASSLGASTDTQYF. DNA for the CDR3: TGTGCCAGCAGTCTCGGTGCTAGCACAGATACGCAGTATTTT.

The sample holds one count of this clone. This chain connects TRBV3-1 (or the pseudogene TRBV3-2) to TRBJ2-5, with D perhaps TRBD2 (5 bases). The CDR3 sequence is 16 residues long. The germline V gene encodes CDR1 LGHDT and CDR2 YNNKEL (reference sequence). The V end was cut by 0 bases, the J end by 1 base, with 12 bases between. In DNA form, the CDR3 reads TGTGCCAGCAGCCAAGAGTTTACTAGAGGCCAAGAGACCCAGTACTTC. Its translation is CASSQEFTRGQETQYF.

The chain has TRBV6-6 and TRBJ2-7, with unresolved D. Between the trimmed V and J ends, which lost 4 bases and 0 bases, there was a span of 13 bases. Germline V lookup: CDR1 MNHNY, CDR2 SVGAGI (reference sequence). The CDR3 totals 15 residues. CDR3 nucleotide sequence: TGTGCCAGCAGTTCACAAAGGTTGGGCTCCTACGAGCAGTACTTC. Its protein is CASSSQRLGSYEQYF.

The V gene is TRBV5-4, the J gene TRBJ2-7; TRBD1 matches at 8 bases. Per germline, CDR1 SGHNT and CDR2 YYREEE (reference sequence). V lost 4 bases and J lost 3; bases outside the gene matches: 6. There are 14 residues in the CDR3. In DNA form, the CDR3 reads TGTGCCAGCAGCGGGCTAGGACAGGGCTACGAGCAGTACTTC. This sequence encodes CASSGLGQGYEQYF. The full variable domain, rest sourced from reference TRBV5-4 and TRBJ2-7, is ETGVTQSPTHLIKTRGQQVTLRCSSQSGHNTVSWYQQALGQGPQFIFQYYREEENGRGNFPPRFSGLQFPNYSSELNVNALELDDSALYLCASSGLGQGYEQYFGPGTRLTVT.

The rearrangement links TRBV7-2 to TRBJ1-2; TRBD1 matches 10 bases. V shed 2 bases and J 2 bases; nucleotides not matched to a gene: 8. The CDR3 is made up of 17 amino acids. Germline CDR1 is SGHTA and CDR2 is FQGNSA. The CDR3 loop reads CASSLRPGQGTNYGYTF. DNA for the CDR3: TGTGCCAGCAGCTTAAGGCCGGGACAGGGGACAAACTATGGCTACACCTTC.

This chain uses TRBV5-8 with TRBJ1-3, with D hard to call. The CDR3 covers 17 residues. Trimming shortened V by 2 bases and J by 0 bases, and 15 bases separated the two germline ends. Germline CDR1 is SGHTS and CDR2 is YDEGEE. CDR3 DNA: TGTGCCAGCAGCTTTCATCTTGGACTAAACTCTGGAAACACCATATATTTT. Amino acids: CASSFHLGLNSGNTIYF.

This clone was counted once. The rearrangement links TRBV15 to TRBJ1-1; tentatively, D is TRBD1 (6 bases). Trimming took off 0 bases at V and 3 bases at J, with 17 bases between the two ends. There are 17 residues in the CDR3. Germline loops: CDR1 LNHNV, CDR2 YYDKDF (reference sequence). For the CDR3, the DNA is TGTGCCACCAGCAGAGAAAGTAGGAACAGGGTGGACACTGAAGCTTTCTTT. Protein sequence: CATSRESRNRVDTEAFF.

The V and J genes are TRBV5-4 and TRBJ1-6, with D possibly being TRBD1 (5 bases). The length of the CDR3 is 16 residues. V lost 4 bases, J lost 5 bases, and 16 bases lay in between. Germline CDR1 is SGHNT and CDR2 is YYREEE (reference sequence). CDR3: CASSPEAAGNNSPLHF. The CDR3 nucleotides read TGTGCCAGCAGCCCCGAAGCGGCAGGGAATAATTCACCCCTCCACTTT.

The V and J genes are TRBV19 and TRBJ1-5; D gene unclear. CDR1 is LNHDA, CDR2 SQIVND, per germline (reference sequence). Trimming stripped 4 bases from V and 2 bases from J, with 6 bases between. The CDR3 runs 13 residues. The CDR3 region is CASSKQGNQPQHF. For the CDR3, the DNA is TGTGCCAGTAGTAAGCAAGGCAATCAGCCCCAGCATTTT.

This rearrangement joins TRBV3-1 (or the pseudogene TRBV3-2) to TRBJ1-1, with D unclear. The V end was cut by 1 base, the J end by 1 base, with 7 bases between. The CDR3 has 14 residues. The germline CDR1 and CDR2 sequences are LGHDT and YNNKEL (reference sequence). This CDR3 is CASSQVVGNTEAFF. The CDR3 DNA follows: TGTGCCAGCAGCCAAGTCGTGGGGAACACTGAAGCTTTCTTT.

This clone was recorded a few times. The DNA of the CDR3 is TGCGCCAGCAGCTTGGGGGGCCCGAACACTGAAGCTTTCTTT. Its translation: CASSLGGPNTEAFF. The gene calls are TRBV5-1 and TRBJ1-1; D may be TRBD1 (5 bases). The CDR3 runs to 14 residues. V shed 0 bases and J shed 1 base, with 7 bases lying between them. Germline V gene data show CDR1 as SGHRS and CDR2 as YFSETQ.

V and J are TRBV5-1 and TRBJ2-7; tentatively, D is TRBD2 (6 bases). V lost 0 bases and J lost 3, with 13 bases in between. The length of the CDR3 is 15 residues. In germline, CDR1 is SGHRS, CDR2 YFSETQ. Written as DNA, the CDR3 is TGCGCCAGCAGCTTGGCCATGGTCGGGAGCTACGAGCAGTACTTC. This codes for CASSLAMVGSYEQYF.

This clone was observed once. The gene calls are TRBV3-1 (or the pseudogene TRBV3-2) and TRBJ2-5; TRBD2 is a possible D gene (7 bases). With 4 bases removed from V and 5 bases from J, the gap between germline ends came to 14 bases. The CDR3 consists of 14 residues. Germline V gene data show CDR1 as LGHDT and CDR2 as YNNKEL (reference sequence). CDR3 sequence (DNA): TGTGCCAGCAGCCTGCTTCGGGGGGCGGAGACCCAGTACTTC. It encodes CASSLLRGAETQYF.

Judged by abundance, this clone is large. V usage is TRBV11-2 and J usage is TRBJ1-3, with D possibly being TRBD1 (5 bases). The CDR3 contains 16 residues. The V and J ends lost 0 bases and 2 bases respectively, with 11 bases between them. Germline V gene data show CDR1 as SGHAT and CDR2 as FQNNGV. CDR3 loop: CASSLDWGVTGNTIYF. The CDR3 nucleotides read TGTGCCAGCAGCTTAGATTGGGGGGTCACTGGAAACACCATATATTTT.

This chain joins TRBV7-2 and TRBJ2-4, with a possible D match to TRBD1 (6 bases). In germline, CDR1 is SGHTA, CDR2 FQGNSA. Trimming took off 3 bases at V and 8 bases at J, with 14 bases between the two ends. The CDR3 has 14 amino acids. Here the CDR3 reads CASSFPPGDHIQYF. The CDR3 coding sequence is TGTGCCAGCAGCTTTCCCCCAGGGGACCACATTCAGTACTTC.

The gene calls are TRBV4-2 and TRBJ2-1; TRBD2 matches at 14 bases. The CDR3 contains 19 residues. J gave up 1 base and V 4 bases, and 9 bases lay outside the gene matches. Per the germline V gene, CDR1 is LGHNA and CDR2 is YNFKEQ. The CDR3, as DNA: TGTGCCAGCAGCCGAAGGGGGACTAGCGGGAGTGGGTCCTACAATGAGCAGTTCTTC. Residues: CASSRRGTSGSGSYNEQFF.

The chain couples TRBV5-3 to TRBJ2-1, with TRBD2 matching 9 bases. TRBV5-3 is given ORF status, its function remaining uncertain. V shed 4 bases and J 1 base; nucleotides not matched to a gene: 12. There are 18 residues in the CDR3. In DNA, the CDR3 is TGTGCCAGAAGCCCTCTGTGGCTAGCGGGATCATCCTACAATGAGCAGTTCTTC. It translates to CARSPLWLAGSSYNEQFF.

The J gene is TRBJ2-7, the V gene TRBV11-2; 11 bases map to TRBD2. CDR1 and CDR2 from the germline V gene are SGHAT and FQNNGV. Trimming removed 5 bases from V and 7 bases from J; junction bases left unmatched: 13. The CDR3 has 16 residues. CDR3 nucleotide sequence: TGTGCCAGCAGCCCCGGCGGGGGACTAGCGGCGTGGGAGCAGTACTTC. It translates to CASSPGGGLAAWEQYF. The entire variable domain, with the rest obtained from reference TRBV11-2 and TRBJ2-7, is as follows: EAGVAQSPRYKIIEKRQSVAFWCNPISGHATLYWYQQILGQGPKLLIQFQNNGVVDDSQLPKDRFSAERLKGVDSTLKIQPAKLEDSAVYLCASSPGGGLAAWEQYFGPGTRLTVT.

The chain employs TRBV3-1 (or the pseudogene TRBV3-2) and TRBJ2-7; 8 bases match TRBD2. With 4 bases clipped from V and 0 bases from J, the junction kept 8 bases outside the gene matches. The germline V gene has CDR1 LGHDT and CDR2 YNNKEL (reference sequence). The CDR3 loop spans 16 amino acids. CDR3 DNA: TGTGCCAGCAGCCCACAAATAGCGGGGATCTCCTACGAGCAGTACTTC. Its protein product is CASSPQIAGISYEQYF.

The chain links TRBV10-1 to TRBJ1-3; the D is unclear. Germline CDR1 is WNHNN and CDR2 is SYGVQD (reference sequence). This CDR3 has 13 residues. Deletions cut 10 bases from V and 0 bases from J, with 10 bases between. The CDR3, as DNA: TGCGCCAAATTAGGAGGCTCTGGAAACACCATATATTTT. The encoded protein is CAKLGGSGNTIYF.